A single T cell receptor (beta chain) is shown here with its context. The assay was immunoSEQ multiplex PCR, and TCRdb's table has in-frame clones only and misses some. The data contain around 130,000 clones, nearly 90% of them singletons. The CDR3 extends over 13 amino acids. Trimming stripped 6 bases from V and 4 bases from J, with 9 bases between. Germline lookup yields CDR1 SNHLY and CDR2 FYNNEI. The sample originates from a study of control samples from healthy donors and cancer patients. V usage is TRBV2 and J usage is TRBJ1-4; no clear D gene. This clonotype was obtained from a man aged 45 to 65 with head and neck cancer. Material for sequencing was PBMCs. The CDR3 bases are TGTGCCAGCAGGGACCACGGTAATGAAAAACTGTTTTTT. This gives the protein CASRDHGNEKLFF.